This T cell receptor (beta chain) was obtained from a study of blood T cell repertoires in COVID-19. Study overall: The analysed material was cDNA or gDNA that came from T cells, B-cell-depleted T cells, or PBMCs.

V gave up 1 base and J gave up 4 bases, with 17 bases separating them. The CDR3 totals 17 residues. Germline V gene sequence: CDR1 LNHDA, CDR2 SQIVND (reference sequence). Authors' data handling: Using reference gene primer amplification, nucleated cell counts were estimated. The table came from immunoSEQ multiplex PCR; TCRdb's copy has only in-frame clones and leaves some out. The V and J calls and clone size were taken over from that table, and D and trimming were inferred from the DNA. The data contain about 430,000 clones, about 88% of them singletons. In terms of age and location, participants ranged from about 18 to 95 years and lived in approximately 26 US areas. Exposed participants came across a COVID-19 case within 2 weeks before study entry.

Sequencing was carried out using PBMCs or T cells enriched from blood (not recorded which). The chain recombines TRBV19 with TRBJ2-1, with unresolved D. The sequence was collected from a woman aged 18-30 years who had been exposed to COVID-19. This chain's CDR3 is CASSIALLTEYYNEQFF. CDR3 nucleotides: TGTGCCAGTAGTATAGCCCTTTTAACAGAATATTACAATGAGCAGTTCTTC.